A single sample gave rise to the 16 T cell receptor beta chains below, sequenced in a study of patients and donors after allogeneic stem cell transplantation. Via MiXCR, TCRdb re-called the RT-PCR reads, giving one row per CDR3 protein. The sample contains roughly 960,000 distinct CDR3 sequences, approximately 18% of which appear only once. The sample taken for sequencing was blood, either unsorted or a sorted T cell fraction (not recorded which). The receptors stem from a human donor who was either an allogeneic HSCT recipient or a stem cell or donor lymphocyte infusion donor (not recorded which). It is not recorded whose cells these are; they may come from a transplant donor.

This clonotype occurred a few times. The rearrangement uses TRBV4-1 and TRBJ1-1, with 7 bases identical to TRBD1. CDR3 size: 17 residues. The trim removed 2 bases at V and 4 bases at J, leaving 13 bases unmatched. Germline V gene data show CDR1 as MGHRA and CDR2 as YSYEKL. CDR3 DNA: TGCGCCAGCAGCCAAACAGGGGACCTACTCCTAAGCACTGAAGCTTTCTTT. Translating gives CASSQTGDLLLSTEAFF.

This clonotype was recorded at least ten times. The rearrangement joins TRBV12-3 or TRBV12-4 to TRBJ1-5; D not certain. The V and J ends lost 6 bases and 7 bases respectively, with 16 bases between them. The CDR3 covers 14 residues. The CDR3 reads CASSHERVGQPQHF. As DNA, the CDR3 is TGTGCCAGCAGCCACGAGCGGGTCGGCCAGCCCCAGCATTTT.

A few counts support this clonotype. V and J are TRBV25-1 and TRBJ2-7; D is uncertain. Germline V lookup: CDR1 MGHDK, CDR2 SYGVNS. V dropped 6 bases and J dropped 2 bases, with 8 bases sitting between them. The CDR3 consists of 12 residues. CDR3 residues: CASRGRTYEQYF. The CDR3 DNA reads as TGTGCCAGCAGGGGTAGGACCTACGAGCAGTACTTC.

This clonotype occurred a few times. V gene TRBV29-1 combines with J gene TRBJ1-1, with TRBD1 as a possible D gene (6 bases). Germline V lookup: CDR1 SQVTM, CDR2 ANQGSEA. The germline V and J ends were trimmed by 3 bases and 6 bases, with 11 bases remaining between them. The CDR3 runs 12 residues. The CDR3 nucleotides are TGCAGCGTTGAGTTACAGGGCGCTGAAGCTTTCTTT. Its protein is CSVELQGAEAFF.

This clonotype occurred many times. The rearrangement uses TRBV18 and TRBJ2-7; D is unresolved. The length of the CDR3 is 15 residues. The germline V and J ends were trimmed by 4 bases and 3 bases, with 16 bases remaining between them. CDR1 and CDR2 (germline): KGHSH, LQKENI. CDR3 nucleotides: TGTGCCAGCTCACTAAAAACGGTAATGAGCTACGAGCAGTACTTC. This gives the protein CASSLKTVMSYEQYF.

This clonotype was counted a few times. The CDR3 bases are TGTGCCAGCAGCCGCGGGGACAGGGGGCGTGGGACCCAGTACTTC. Its translation: CASSRGDRGRGTQYF. The chain employs TRBV12-3 or TRBV12-4 and TRBJ2-5; 12 bases are shared with TRBD1. The V segment lost 6 bases and the J segment 7 bases; nucleotides outside the gene matches: 9. The length of the CDR3 is 15 residues.

The J gene is TRBJ2-1, the V gene TRBV5-1, with 10 bases lining up with TRBD2. This CDR3 has 19 residues. From germline, CDR1 is SGHRS and CDR2 YFSETQ. The trim removed 2 bases at V and 5 bases at J, leaving 16 bases unmatched. CDR3 nucleotide sequence: TGCGCCAGCAGCTTCAAGTCCAAGAGGCTAGCGGGAGTTGACAATGAGCAGTTCTTC. Encoded protein: CASSFKSKRLAGVDNEQFF.

The CDR3 region is CASGGSRGRANVLTF. The DNA for the CDR3 is TGCGCCAGCGGCGGATCCAGAGGTAGGGCCAACGTCCTGACTTTC. This sequence joins TRBV5-1 and TRBJ2-6; no reliable D call. Between the trimmed V and J ends, which lost 7 bases and 5 bases, there was a span of 16 bases. Germline CDR1 and CDR2: SGHRS and YFSETQ. The CDR3 is 15 residues long.

V is TRBV5-1 and J is TRBJ1-3, with D perhaps TRBD1 (5 bases). The germline V and J ends were trimmed by 2 bases and 4 bases, with 13 bases remaining between them. The CDR3 is made up of 15 amino acids. CDR1 SGHRS and CDR2 YFSETQ come from the germline V gene. The CDR3 region is CASSFGQPGGNTIYF. The CDR3, as DNA: TGCGCCAGCAGCTTCGGGCAGCCAGGGGGAAACACCATATATTTT.

The sample holds a few counts of this clonotype. The chain links TRBV5-6 to TRBJ2-1; D is possibly TRBD1 (5 bases). The V end was cut by 0 bases, the J end by 3 bases, with 16 bases between. This CDR3 spans 17 amino acids. From germline, CDR1 is SGHDT and CDR2 YYEEEE. The CDR3 DNA sequence: TGTGCCAGCAGCTTGGACAGGAAGATTACCTACTACAATGAGCAGTTCTTC. Amino acids: CASSLDRKITYYNEQFF.

This clonotype was counted a few times. The V gene is TRBV4-3, the J gene TRBJ2-1; 7 bases fit TRBD1. Germline V gene data show CDR1 as LGHNA and CDR2 as YSLEER. V dropped 5 bases and J dropped 4; count of bases not matched to a gene: 8. This CDR3 is built from 15 residues. CDR3 nucleotide sequence: TGCGCCAGCAGCTTTACAGGGGACGGGTACAATGAGCAGTTCTTC. This codes for CASSFTGDGYNEQFF.

This clonotype showed up many times. The rearrangement links TRBV29-1 to TRBJ2-4, with D possibly called TRBD1 or TRBD2 (6 bases each). The germline gives CDR1 SQVTM, CDR2 ANQGSEA. The V end lost 4 bases, the J end lost 11 bases, and 12 bases lay between the germline ends. The CDR3 covers 11 residues. The CDR3, as DNA: TGCAGCGTTGTTAGGGGGGACCTTCAGTACTTC. It specifies CSVVRGDLQYF.

The V and J genes are TRBV3-1 and TRBJ2-1; D ambiguous. Trimming removed 3 bases at V and 9 bases at J, with 6 bases between. The CDR3 is 11 amino acids. Germline V CDR1 and CDR2: LGHDT, YNNKEL (reference sequence). CDR3 protein: CASSQSCEQFF. In DNA, the CDR3 is TGTGCCAGCAGCCAGAGCTGTGAGCAGTTCTTC.

This clonotype was detected only a few times. One junction end disagrees with the germline gene, perhaps due to a read error. The genes are TRBV4-1 and TRBJ2-1, with a possible D match to TRBD2 (6 bases). The germline V gene encodes CDR1 MGHRA and CDR2 YSYEKL. CDR3 length: 15 residues. CDR3 nucleotides: TGCGCCAGCTCTGCGGCTAGCGAACTCTACGATGAGCAGTTCTTC. Its translation: CASSAASELYDEQFF.

The J gene is TRBJ2-2, the V gene TRBV4-1, with D maybe TRBD1 (6 bases). The CDR3 length is 19 residues. The V gene lost 1 base and the J gene lost 4 bases, with 22 bases spanning the gap. In germline, CDR1 is MGHRA, CDR2 YSYEKL. As DNA, the CDR3 is TGCGCCAGCAGCCAAGGAATGGCCAGGGGCGACCCTCTCACCGGGGAGCTGTTTTTT. Translating it yields CASSQGMARGDPLTGELFF.

The CDR3 loop reads CASSFPGNPYEQYF. The CDR3 nucleotides read TGTGCCAGCAGCTTCCCCGGAAACCCCTACGAGCAGTACTTC. The chain joins TRBV7-8 to TRBJ2-7, with D unresolved. Trimming removed 3 bases at V and 2 bases at J, with 11 bases between. Germline-derived CDR1 and CDR2 are SGHVS and FQNEAQ. The CDR3 totals 14 residues.